This passage covers 21 T cell receptor beta chains from one sample sequenced in a study of shared clonotypes between healthy human individuals. Sequenced by immunoSEQ multiplex PCR; TCRdb stores in-frame clones only, minus some. The data hold about 2.2 million clones, with about 93% observed a single time. Naive CD8 cells were CD45RO-negative, positively selected for CCR7, excluding terminally differentiated effector memory CD45RA+ cells. The specimen was naive CD8+ T cells from PBMCs. These receptors all stem from a man between 18 and 35 years old in good health. Some clones in this sample may be carry-over from other donors' samples.

The chain combines TRBV27 with TRBJ2-3; D is possibly TRBD2 (5 bases). This CDR3 spans 17 amino acids. CDR1 is MNHEY, CDR2 SMNVEV, per germline (reference sequence). Trimming pared 6 bases from V and 1 base from J, leaving 20 bases between. CDR3 in DNA: TGTGCCAGCAGCCTCCTGCCCTTAGCGTCCCGCACAGATACGCAGTATTTT. As protein: CASSLLPLASRTDTQYF.

J is TRBJ2-4 and V is TRBV4-3; a weak D match, TRBD1 (6 bases). The CDR3 is 15 amino acids. The germline CDR1 and CDR2 sequences are LGHNA and YSLEER. The germline V and J ends were trimmed by 1 base and 6 bases, with 13 bases remaining between them. CDR3 in DNA: TGCGCCAGCAGCCAAGGGCAGGGGAGTAGAAACATTCAGTACTTC. This translates into CASSQGQGSRNIQYF.

The chain recombines TRBV29-1 with TRBJ2-7; 7 nucleotides match TRBD1. Germline assignment: CDR1 SQVTM and CDR2 ANQGSEA. There are 14 residues in the CDR3. The V segment lost 0 bases and the J segment 5 bases; nucleotides outside the gene matches: 7. CDR3 bases: TGCAGCGTTGAAGAAGGGACAGCAGGGGACGAGCAGTACTTC. Encoded protein: CSVEEGTAGDEQYF.

The rearrangement joins TRBV10-3 to TRBJ2-1, with 7 bases identical to TRBD1. The CDR3 extends over 15 amino acids. The germline V gene encodes CDR1 ENHRY and CDR2 SYGVKD. With V trimmed by 7 bases and J by 2 bases, 8 bases remained unmatched. The CDR3 spells CAIKTGHSTYNEQFF. As DNA, the CDR3 is TGTGCCATCAAGACAGGGCATTCAACCTACAATGAGCAGTTCTTC.

The V gene is TRBV27, the J gene TRBJ2-1; no reliable D call. Per the germline V gene, CDR1 is MNHEY and CDR2 is SMNVEV (reference sequence). V was shortened by 3 bases and J by 1 base, with 10 bases between the two germline ends. The CDR3 spans 15 residues. CDR3 coding DNA: TGTGCCAGCAGTTTTGGAGAGGTGTCCTACAATGAGCAGTTCTTC. Translating it yields CASSFGEVSYNEQFF.

V and J are TRBV27 and TRBJ2-7; D possibly corresponds to TRBD1 (7 bases). V was pared by 2 bases and J by 6 bases, with 14 bases between. The CDR3 is 14 residues long. Germline assignment: CDR1 MNHEY and CDR2 SMNVEV (reference sequence). Here the CDR3 DNA reads TGTGCCAGCAGTTTAGGGCAGGGGGGCAGCGAGCAGTACTTC. It encodes CASSLGQGGSEQYF.

The chain couples TRBV7-9 to TRBJ1-1, with TRBD1 as a possible D gene (6 bases). The CDR3 is 15 amino acids. Germline V gives CDR1 SEHNR, CDR2 FQNEAQ (reference sequence). Trimming took off 3 bases at V and 3 bases at J, with 14 bases between the two ends. CDR3 nucleotide sequence: TGTGCCAGCAGCTTCCCCCCGGGGGCGCACACTGAAGCTTTCTTT. Its translation: CASSFPPGAHTEAFF.

V gene TRBV11-2 combines with J gene TRBJ2-7; 7 bases match TRBD1. V was clipped by 5 bases and J by 7 bases; unmatched bases: 17. Per germline, CDR1 SGHAT and CDR2 FQNNGV. This CDR3 comprises 16 residues. The CDR3 sequence: CASSTRQGISDWEQYF. The CDR3 region has the DNA TGTGCCAGCAGCACCAGACAGGGAATTTCGGATTGGGAGCAGTACTTC.

This rearrangement joins TRBV14 to TRBJ2-7; D not resolved. The germline gives CDR1 SGHDN, CDR2 FVKESK. The CDR3 contains 14 residues. V was cut by 1 base and J by 3 bases, with 10 bases left in between. This CDR3 is CASSQAYRDYEQYF. The CDR3 DNA reads as TGTGCCAGCAGCCAAGCATACAGAGACTACGAGCAGTACTTC. Combining the CDR3 with reference TRBV14 and TRBJ2-7 gives the whole variable domain EAGVTQFPSHSVIEKGQTVTLRCDPISGHDNLYWYRRVMGKEIKFLLHFVKESKQDESGMPNNRFLAERTGGTYSTLKVQPAELEDSGVYFCASSQAYRDYEQYFGPGTRLTVT.

This sequence joins TRBV27 and TRBJ2-3, with 9 bases identical to TRBD2. Germline V CDR1 and CDR2: MNHEY, SMNVEV (reference sequence). V was pared by 6 bases and J by 7 bases, with 11 bases of the junction left unmatched. The CDR3 spans 15 residues. CDR3 nucleotides: TGTGCCAGCAGCGCGACTAGCGGAGGGGGTAATACGCAGTATTTT. Its translation is CASSATSGGGNTQYF.

The chain uses TRBV4-1 and TRBJ2-1; TRBD2 might be the D (5 bases). The CDR3 is 14 amino acids. CDR1 is MGHRA, CDR2 YSYEKL, per germline. Trimming pared 2 bases from V and 9 bases from J, leaving 14 bases between. CDR3 residues: CASSQPLRTPEQFF. The CDR3, as DNA: TGCGCCAGCAGCCAACCGCTTAGGACTCCTGAGCAGTTCTTC.

In its sample, this clone was seen once. This chain uses TRBV28 with TRBJ2-7; perhaps TRBD1 as D (6 bases). The germline CDR1 and CDR2 sequences are MDHEN and SYDVKM. The CDR3 is 14 residues long. Trimming took off 5 bases at V and 6 bases at J, with 17 bases between the two ends. The CDR3 is CASSGPPETGEQYF. CDR3 bases: TGTGCCAGCAGTGGGCCTCCAGAGACAGGCGAGCAGTACTTC.

The chain is built from TRBV7-2 and TRBJ2-7; 9 bases match TRBD2. Germline-derived CDR1 and CDR2 are SGHTA and FQGNSA. The trim removed 5 bases at V and 6 bases at J, leaving 8 bases unmatched. The CDR3 totals 14 residues. The CDR3 spells CASSPGLAAGEQYF. The CDR3 region has the DNA TGTGCCAGCAGCCCGGGACTAGCAGCGGGCGAGCAGTACTTC.

This chain joins TRBV9 and TRBJ2-7; 11 nucleotides match TRBD1. V was clipped by 4 bases and J by 4 bases; unmatched bases: 7. CDR3 size: 15 residues. Germline loops: CDR1 SGDLS, CDR2 YYNGEE. The CDR3 DNA reads as TGTGCCAGCAGCCCATGGACAGGGGGCAGGTACGAGCAGTACTTC. Translated, it gives CASSPWTGGRYEQYF.

The gene calls are TRBV27 and TRBJ2-1; 10 bases are shared with TRBD2. CDR1 is MNHEY, CDR2 SMNVEV, per germline (reference sequence). Germline trimming cut 6 bases from V and 0 bases from J; bases unmatched to any gene: 8. The CDR3 contains 17 residues. CDR3 DNA sequence: TGTGCCAGCAGCGCTTTACTAGCGGGATTCTCCTACAATGAGCAGTTCTTC. Translated, it gives CASSALLAGFSYNEQFF.

V gene TRBV5-1 combines with J gene TRBJ1-4, with D possibly TRBD1 on 6 matching bases. There are 14 residues in the CDR3. V was clipped by 1 base and J by 8 bases, with 12 bases between them. Germline loops: CDR1 SGHRS, CDR2 YFSETQ. The chain's CDR3 is CASSLNQGREKLFF. The CDR3 DNA reads TGCGCCAGCAGCTTGAACCAGGGGCGGGAAAAACTGTTTTTT.

The chain couples TRBV29-1 to TRBJ2-7; D possibly corresponds to TRBD1 (6 bases). Germline V lookup: CDR1 SQVTM, CDR2 ANQGSEA. The germline V and J ends were trimmed by 7 bases and 5 bases, with 21 bases remaining between them. The length of the CDR3 is 14 residues. CDR3 in DNA: TGCAGCGCCACATCTCAGGGGTCGGCGAACGAGCAGTACTTC. Translating it yields CSATSQGSANEQYF.

The V and J genes are TRBV5-6 and TRBJ2-7; D possibly matches TRBD1 or TRBD2 (5 bases each). Per germline, CDR1 SGHDT and CDR2 YYEEEE. The CDR3 is made up of 16 amino acids. Trimming cost V 0 bases and J 7 bases, with 20 bases left between them. The CDR3: CASSLDEGGARWEQYF. The CDR3 DNA reads TGTGCCAGCAGCTTGGATGAGGGTGGGGCCCGCTGGGAGCAGTACTTC.

J is TRBJ2-2 and V is TRBV6-5; 10 bases line up with TRBD1. The CDR3 extends over 14 amino acids. J was trimmed by 7 bases and V by 5 bases; bases with no gene match: 4. Per germline, CDR1 MNHEY and CDR2 SVGAGI. CDR3 sequence reads: CASSRDRGVGELFF. CDR3 nucleotides: TGTGCCAGCAGTAGGGACAGGGGCGTCGGGGAGCTGTTTTTT.

V usage is TRBV28 and J usage is TRBJ2-3, with 12 positions matching TRBD2. Germline V CDR1 and CDR2: MDHEN, SYDVKM. There are 16 residues in the CDR3. Trimming cost V 6 bases and J 4 bases; bases outside gene matches: 8. The CDR3 spells CASSWELAGGADTQYF. The CDR3 coding sequence is TGTGCCAGCAGCTGGGAACTAGCGGGAGGAGCAGATACGCAGTATTTT.

This chain joins TRBV4-3 and TRBJ1-3; no definite D call. Germline V lookup: CDR1 LGHNA, CDR2 YSLEER. The CDR3 covers 15 residues. The ends were cut back, 2 bases at V and 8 bases at J, with 16 bases in the middle. This CDR3 reads CASSQTLTVRDTIYF. The CDR3 coding sequence is TGCGCCAGCAGCCAAACTCTGACGGTTAGGGACACCATATATTTT.